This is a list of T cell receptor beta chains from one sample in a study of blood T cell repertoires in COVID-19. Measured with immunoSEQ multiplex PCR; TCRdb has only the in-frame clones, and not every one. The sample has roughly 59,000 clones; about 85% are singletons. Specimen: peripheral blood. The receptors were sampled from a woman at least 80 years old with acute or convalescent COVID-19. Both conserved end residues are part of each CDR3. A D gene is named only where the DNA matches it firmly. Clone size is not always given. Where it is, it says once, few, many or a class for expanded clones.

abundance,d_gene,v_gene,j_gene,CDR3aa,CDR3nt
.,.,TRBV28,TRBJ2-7,CASRPGTIYEQYF,TGTGCCAGCAGGCCCGGGACAATCTACGAGCAGTACTTC
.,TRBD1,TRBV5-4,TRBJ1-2,CASSPGQESYGYTF,TGTGCCAGCAGCCCTGGACAGGAGAGCTATGGCTACACCTTC
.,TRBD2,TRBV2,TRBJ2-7,CASSPLAEQYF,TGTGCCAGCAGTCCACTAGCGGAGCAGTACTTC
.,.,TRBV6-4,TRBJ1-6,CASSVGGFDGSLHF,TGTGCCAGCAGTGTCGGGGGATTCGACGGGTCCCTCCACTTT
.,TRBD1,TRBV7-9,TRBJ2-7,CASDPGQGFYEQYF,TGTGCCAGCGACCCGGGACAGGGTTTCTACGAGCAGTACTTC
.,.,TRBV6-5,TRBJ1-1,CASSRLRVSAEAFF,TGTGCCAGCAGCCGGCTCAGGGTGTCGGCTGAAGCTTTCTTT
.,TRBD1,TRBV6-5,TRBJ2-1,CASRQDKDRYNEQFF,TGTGCCAGCAGACAAGATAAGGACAGGTACAATGAGCAGTTCTTC
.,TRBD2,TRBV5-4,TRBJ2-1,CASIYTSGRGDEQFF,TGTGCCAGCATCTATACTAGCGGGAGGGGGGATGAGCAGTTCTTC
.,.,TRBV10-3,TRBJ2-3,CAISVLEGSGTDTQYF,TGTGCCATCAGCGTACTAGAGGGTTCCGGGACAGATACGCAGTATTTT
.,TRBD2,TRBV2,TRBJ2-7,CASSELAGVTTGPIGVYEQYF,TGTGCCAGCAGTGAACTAGCGGGAGTTACAACTGGACCCATTGGCGTCTACGAGCAGTACTTC
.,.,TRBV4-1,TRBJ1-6,CASSQRVPSPLHF,TGCGCCAGCAGCCAACGGGTACCGTCACCCCTCCACTTT
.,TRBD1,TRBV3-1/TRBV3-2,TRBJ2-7,CASSHRAPGTGPVEQYF,TGTGCCAGCAGCCATCGGGCTCCCGGGACAGGGCCCGTCGAGCAGTACTTC
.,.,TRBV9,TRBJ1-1,CASSARGMNTEAFF,TGTGCCAGCAGCGCCAGGGGCATGAACACTGAAGCTTTCTTT
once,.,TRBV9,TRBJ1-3,CASSVATAGSGNTIYF,TGTGCCAGCAGCGTAGCGACGGCAGGCTCTGGAAACACCATATATTTT
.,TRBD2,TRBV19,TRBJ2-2,CASSVRLAGRGGELFF,TGTGCCAGTAGTGTCAGACTAGCGGGGAGGGGCGGGGAGCTGTTTTTT
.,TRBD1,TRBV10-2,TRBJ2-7,CASSPTTGGTEQYF,TGCGCCAGCAGTCCAACGACAGGGGGGACCGAGCAGTACTTC
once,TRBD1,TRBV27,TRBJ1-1,CASNSLQGARPTTEAFF,TGTGCCAGCAATAGCTTACAGGGGGCCAGACCGACCACTGAAGCTTTCTTT
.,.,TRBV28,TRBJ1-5,CASRSGSPQHF,TGTGCCAGCAGGTCGGGGTCGCCCCAGCATTTT
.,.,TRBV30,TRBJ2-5,CAWRVQGGRQETQYF,TGTGCCTGGAGGGTTCAGGGTGGTCGGCAAGAGACCCAGTACTTC
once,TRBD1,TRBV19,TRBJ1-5,CASRTGRDQPQHF,TGTGCCAGCCGGACAGGGAGAGATCAGCCCCAGCATTTT
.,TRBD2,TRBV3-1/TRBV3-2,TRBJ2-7,CASSQDPGGPYEQYF,TGTGCCAGCAGCCAAGATCCGGGAGGGCCCTACGAGCAGTACTTC
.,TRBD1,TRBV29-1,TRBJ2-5,CSVEGQGVDGTQYF,TGCAGCGTTGAAGGACAGGGGGTCGATGGGACCCAGTACTTC
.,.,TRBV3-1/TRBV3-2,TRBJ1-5,CASSQDGGRQPQHF,TGTGCCAGCAGCCAAGACGGGGGGAGGCAGCCCCAGCATTTT
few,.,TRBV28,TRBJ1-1,CASSFPGGGAGTFF,TGTGCCAGCAGTTTCCCGGGGGGGGGCGCGGGAACTTTCTTT
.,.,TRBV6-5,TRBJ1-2,CASITTLLGYGYTF,TGTGCCAGCATAACCACCCTTCTCGGCTATGGCTACACCTTC
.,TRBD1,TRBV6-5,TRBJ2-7,CASSYDRGRSYEQYF,TGTGCCAGCAGTTACGACAGGGGCCGCTCCTACGAGCAGTACTTC
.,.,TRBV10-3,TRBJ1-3,CAISEPLRPGNTIYF,TGTGCCATCAGTGAGCCACTAAGGCCGGGAAACACCATATATTTT
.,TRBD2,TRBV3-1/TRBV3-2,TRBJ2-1,CASSQGAGVINEQFF,TGTGCCAGCAGCCAGGGAGCGGGAGTAATAAATGAGCAGTTCTTC
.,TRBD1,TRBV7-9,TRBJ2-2,CASSPTGTGRTGELFF,TGTGCCAGCAGCCCTACCGGGACAGGGAGGACCGGGGAGCTGTTTTTT
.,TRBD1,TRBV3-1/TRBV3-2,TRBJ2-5,CASSSRDREVGTQYF,TGTGCCAGCAGCTCCCGGGACAGGGAGGTGGGGACCCAGTACTTC
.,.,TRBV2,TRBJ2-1,CASSVNALRQFF,TGTGCCAGCAGTGTTAACGCCCTTAGACAGTTCTTC
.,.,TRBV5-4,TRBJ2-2,CASSSGGSGTGELFF,TGTGCCAGCAGCTCAGGGGGGTCGGGCACCGGGGAGCTGTTTTTT
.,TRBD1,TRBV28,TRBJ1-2,CASSVGQGANYGYTF,TGTGCCAGCAGTGTGGGACAGGGGGCGAACTATGGCTACACCTTC